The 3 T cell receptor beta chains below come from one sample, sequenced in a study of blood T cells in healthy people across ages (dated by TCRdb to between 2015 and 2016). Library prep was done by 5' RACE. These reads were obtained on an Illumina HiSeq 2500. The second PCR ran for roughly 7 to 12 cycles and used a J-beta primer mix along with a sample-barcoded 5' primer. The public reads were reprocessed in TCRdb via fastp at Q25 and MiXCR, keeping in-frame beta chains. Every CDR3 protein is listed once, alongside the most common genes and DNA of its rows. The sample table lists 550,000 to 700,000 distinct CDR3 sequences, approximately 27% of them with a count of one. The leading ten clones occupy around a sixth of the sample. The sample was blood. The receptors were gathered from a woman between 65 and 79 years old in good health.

CDR3 nucleotide sequence: TGCAGCGTTGGGGTTTTTGAGGGGGGCTACACCTTC. Protein product: CSVGVFEGGYTF. The chain has TRBV29-1 and TRBJ1-2; maybe TRBD1 (5 bases). The length of the CDR3 is 12 residues. The germline V and J ends were trimmed by 4 bases and 8 bases, with 14 bases remaining between them. Germline-derived CDR1 and CDR2 are SQVTM and ANQGSEA.

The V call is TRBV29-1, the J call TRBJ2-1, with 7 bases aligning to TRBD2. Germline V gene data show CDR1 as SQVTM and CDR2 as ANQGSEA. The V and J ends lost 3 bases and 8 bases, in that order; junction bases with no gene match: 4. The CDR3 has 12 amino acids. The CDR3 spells CSVEGGVDEQFF. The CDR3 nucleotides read TGCAGCGTTGAGGGGGGGGTAGATGAGCAGTTCTTC.

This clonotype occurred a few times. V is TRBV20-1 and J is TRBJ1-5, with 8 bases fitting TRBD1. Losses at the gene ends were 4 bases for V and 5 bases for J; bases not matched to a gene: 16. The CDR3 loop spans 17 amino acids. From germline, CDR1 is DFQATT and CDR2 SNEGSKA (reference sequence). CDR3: CSANKGGSRGPDQPQHF. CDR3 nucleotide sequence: TGCAGTGCTAACAAGGGTGGGAGCAGGGGGCCGGATCAGCCCCAGCATTTT.